This entry describes one T cell receptor beta chain. Samples left unsorted employed around 92 million PBMCs for genomic DNA. DNA input for the unsorted PBMC replicate PCRs was about 280 ng, 31,000 or so T cell genomes. Sequencing of unsorted PBMC DNA was carried out using ten immunoSEQ deep assay plates. Libraries were prepared by immunoSEQ multiplex PCR; TCRdb keeps only in-frame clonotypes and omits some of them. The profile shows approximately 500,000 clones, approximately 81% of them singletons. V shed 0 bases and J 3 bases; nucleotides not matched to a gene: 7. This CDR3 region has 18 residues. Germline V gene sequence: CDR1 LGHNA, CDR2 YSLEER. These data belong to a study of shared clonotypes between healthy human individuals.

This chain joins TRBV4-3 and TRBJ2-1; TRBD2 matches 11 bases. The sequence derives from a woman between 40 and 50 years old in good health. Some clones in this sample may be carry-over from other donors' samples. The material sequenced was PBMCs. DNA for the CDR3: TGCGCCAGCAGCCAAGATCCCATAGCGGGAGGGAACTACAATGAGCAGTTCTTC. Its translation is CASSQDPIAGGNYNEQFF.